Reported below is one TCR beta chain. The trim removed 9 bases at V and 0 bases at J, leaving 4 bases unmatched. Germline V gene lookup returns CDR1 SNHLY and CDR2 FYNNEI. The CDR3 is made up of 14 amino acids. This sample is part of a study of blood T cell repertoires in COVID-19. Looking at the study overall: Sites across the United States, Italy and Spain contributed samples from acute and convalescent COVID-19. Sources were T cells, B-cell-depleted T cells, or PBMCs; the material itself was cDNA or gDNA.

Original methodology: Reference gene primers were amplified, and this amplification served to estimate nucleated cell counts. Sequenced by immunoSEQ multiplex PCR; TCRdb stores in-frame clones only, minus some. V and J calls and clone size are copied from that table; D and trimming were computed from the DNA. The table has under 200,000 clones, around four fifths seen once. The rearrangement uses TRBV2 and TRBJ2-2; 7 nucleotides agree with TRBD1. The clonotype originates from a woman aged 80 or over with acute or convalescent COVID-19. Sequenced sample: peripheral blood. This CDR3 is CASTGVANTGELFF. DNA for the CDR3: TGTGCCAGTACAGGGGTCGCGAACACCGGGGAGCTGTTTTTT.